The sequence of this T cell receptor beta chain was determined in a study of cytomegalovirus exposure and HLA in healthy donors (dated 2017 in TCRdb). About the full investigation: A later analysis indicated that the 120 or so validation repertoires were generated on the platform also employed for the 650 to 850 repertoires of the first cohort. The study was designed to test whether signatures of past pathogen exposure could be identified by cataloging public T cell receptors. Besides the first cohort of 666 subjects, a separate validation cohort made up of over 100 different subjects was used. High-throughput TCR immunosequencing, statistical association of individual TCRs with disease status, and machine learning were combined to predict cytomegalovirus infection status. Beyond this particular receptor, the publication reports: In vitro tests confirmed that three of the cytomegalovirus-associated TCR beta chains recognize cytomegalovirus antigens. Of the cluster scores, around 95% were above 0 in a later analysis, which found that TCRs clustered in the first cohort also tended to co-occur in the 95 to 150 validation repertoires. Cytomegalovirus status was reported to be diagnosed by the classifier with high specificity and sensitivity in both the original and validation cohorts. The validation cohort had no HLA typing available for a later analysis, so co-occurrence within that cohort was assessed over all 110 or so repertoires. The study gave a list of some 150 TCR beta chains associated with cytomegalovirus. While some public TCRs were present in many individuals, most TCR sequences turned up only very rarely across donors. According to the authors, the approach could potentially be generalized to other disease states and immunological phenotypes.

Preparation of the library involved the immunoSEQ multiplex PCR assay. On the study's bioinformatics: To diagnose cytomegalovirus status from the catalog of TCR beta chain sequences, a statistical classification framework was built. TCRdb re-hosts the immuneACCESS table, in-frame sequences only. Its copies lack some clones; in the studies checked, an unresolved V gene accounts for under half of them, and the cause for the rest is not known. The V and J calls and clone size come from that table; D and trimming were worked out from the DNA. The sample includes under 65,000 clones, with roughly 94% observed a single time. 5.8% of the sample belongs to the ten largest clones. Separate from the roughly 700-subject first cohort, the validation cohort of more than 90 subjects was the group to which the donors belonged. Note on this clone: Which antigen it targets is not known. There are no base qualities to consult, and no much larger clone falls within one base.

This clonotype originated in a woman in her late teens or twenties in good health and CMV-seropositive. The sequenced sample was PBMCs.

The CDR3 region: CASSIQAGGLRNEQFF. The sequenced DNA is TGTGCCAGCAGTATCCAAGCGGGAGGGCTGAGGAATGAGCAGTTCTTC. The chain is encoded by TRBV27 joined to TRBJ2-1; 10 middle bases align to TRBD2. Trimming leaves V shorter by 5 bases and J shorter by 7 bases, with the junction holding 11 bases beyond the gene matches. From a lookup of the germline V gene (reference sequence), CDR1 and CDR2 are MNHEY and SMNVEV. From the cysteine through the phenylalanine, the CDR3 covers 16 amino acids. CDR3 DNA only is kept here, 48 bases in frame from base 1.